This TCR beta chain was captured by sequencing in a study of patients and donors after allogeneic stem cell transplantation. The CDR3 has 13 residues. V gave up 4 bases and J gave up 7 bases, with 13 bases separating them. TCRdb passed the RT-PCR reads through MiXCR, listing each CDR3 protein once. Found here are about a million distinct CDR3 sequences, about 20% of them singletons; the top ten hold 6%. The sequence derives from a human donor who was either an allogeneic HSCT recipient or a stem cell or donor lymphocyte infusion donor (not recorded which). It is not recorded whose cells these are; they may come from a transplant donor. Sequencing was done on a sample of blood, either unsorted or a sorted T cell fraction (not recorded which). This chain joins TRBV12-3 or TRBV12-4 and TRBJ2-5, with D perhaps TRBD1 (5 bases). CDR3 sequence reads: CASSSRQLWTQYF. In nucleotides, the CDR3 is TGTGCCAGCAGTTCCAGACAGTTGTGGACCCAGTACTTC.